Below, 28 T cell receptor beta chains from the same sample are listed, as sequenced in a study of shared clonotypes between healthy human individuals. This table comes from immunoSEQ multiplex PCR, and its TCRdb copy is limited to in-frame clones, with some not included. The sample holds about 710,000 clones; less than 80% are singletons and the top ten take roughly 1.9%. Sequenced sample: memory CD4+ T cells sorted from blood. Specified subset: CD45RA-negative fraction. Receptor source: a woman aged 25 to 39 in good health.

The CDR3 reads CATSRLTGTGGNTIYF. CDR3 nucleotide sequence: TGTGCCACCAGCAGACTGACCGGGACAGGGGGAAACACCATATATTTT. This chain joins TRBV15 and TRBJ1-3, with TRBD1 matching over 9 bases. CDR3 size: 16 residues. Germline loops: CDR1 LNHNV, CDR2 YYDKDF (reference sequence). J lost 4 bases, V lost 2 bases, and 6 bases had no gene match.

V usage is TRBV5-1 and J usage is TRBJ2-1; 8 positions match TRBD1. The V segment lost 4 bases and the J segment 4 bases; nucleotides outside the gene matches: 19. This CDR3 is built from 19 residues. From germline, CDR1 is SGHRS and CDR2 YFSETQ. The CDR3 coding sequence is TGCGCCAGCAGCCGGCGACAGGGGAACATAGGGGGACAATACAATGAGCAGTTCTTC. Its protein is CASSRRQGNIGGQYNEQFF.

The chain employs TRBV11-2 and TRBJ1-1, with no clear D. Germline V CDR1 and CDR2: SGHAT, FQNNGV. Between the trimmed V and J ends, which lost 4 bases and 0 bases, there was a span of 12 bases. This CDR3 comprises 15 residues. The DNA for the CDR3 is TGTGCCAGCAGCTCCCAGGTTGCAGTGAACACTGAAGCTTTCTTT. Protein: CASSSQVAVNTEAFF.

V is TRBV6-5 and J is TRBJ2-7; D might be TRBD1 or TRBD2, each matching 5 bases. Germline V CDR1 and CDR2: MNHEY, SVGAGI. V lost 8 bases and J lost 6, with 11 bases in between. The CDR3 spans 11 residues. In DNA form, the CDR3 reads TGTGCCAGCGGTCGGGACCGCGAGCAGTACTTC. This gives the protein CASGRDREQYF.

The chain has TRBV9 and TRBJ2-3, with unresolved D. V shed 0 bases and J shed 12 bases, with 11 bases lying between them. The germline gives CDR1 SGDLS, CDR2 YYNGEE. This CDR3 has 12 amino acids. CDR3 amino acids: CASSVGASVQYF. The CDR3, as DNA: TGTGCCAGCAGCGTAGGTGCCTCGGTCCAGTATTTT.

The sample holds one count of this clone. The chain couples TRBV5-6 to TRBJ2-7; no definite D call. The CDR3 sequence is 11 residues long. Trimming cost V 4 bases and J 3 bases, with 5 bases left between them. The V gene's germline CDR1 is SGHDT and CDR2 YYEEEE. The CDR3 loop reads CASSTHYEQYF. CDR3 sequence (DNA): TGTGCCAGCAGCACCCACTACGAGCAGTACTTC.

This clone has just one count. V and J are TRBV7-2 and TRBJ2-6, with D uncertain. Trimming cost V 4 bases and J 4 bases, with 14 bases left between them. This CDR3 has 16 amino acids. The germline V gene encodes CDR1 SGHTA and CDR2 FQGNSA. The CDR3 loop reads CASSSLSTSGANVLTF. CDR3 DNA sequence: TGTGCCAGCAGCTCCCTTTCAACCTCGGGGGCCAACGTCCTGACTTTC.

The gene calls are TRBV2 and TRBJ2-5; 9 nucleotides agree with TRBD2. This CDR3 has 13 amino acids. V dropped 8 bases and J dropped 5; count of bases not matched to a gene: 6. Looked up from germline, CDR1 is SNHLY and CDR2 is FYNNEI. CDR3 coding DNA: TGTGCCAGCGGTAGCGGGAGTCTGGAGACCCAGTACTTC. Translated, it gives CASGSGSLETQYF.

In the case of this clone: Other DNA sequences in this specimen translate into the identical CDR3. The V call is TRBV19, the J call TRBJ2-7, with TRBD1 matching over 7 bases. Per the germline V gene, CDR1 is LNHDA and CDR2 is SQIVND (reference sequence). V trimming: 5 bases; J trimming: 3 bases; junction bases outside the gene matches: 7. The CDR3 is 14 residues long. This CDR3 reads CASSLRQGYYEQYF. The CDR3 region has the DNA TGTGCCAGTAGTCTTCGACAGGGTTACTACGAGCAGTACTTC.

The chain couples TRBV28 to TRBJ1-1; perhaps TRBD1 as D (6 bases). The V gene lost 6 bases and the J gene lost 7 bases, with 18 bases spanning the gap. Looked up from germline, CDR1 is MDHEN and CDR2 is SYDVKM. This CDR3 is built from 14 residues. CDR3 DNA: TGTGCCAGCAGCCAGCTGCCAGGGGTGGGTGAAGCTTTCTTT. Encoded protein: CASSQLPGVGEAFF. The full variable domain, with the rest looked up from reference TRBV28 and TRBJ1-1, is DVKVTQSSRYLVKRTGEKVFLECVQDMDHENMFWYRQDPGLGLRLIYFSYDVKMKEKGDIPEGYSVSREKKERFSLILESASTNQTSMYLCASSQLPGVGEAFFGQGTRLTVV.

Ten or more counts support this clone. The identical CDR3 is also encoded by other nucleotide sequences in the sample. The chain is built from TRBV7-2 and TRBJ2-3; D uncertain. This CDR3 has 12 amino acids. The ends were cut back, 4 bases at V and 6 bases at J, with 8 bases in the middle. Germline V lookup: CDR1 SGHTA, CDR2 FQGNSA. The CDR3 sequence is CASSSYTDTQYF. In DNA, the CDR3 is TGTGCCAGCAGCTCCTATACTGATACGCAGTATTTT.

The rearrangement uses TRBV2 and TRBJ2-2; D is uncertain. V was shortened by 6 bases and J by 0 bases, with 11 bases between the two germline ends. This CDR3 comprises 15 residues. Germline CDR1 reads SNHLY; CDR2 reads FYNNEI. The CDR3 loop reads CASSRLGSNTGELFF. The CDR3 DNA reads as TGTGCCAGCAGCCGTTTGGGATCGAACACCGGGGAGCTGTTTTTT.

CDR3 DNA: TGCGCCAGCAGCTTCCAGGCAGGGGACTACACCGGGGAGCTGTTTTTT. Its protein product is CASSFQAGDYTGELFF. The V and J genes are TRBV5-1 and TRBJ2-2; D might be TRBD1 or TRBD2, each matching 6 bases. V lost 2 bases to trimming and J lost 3 bases, with 14 bases between them. This CDR3 contains 16 residues. Germline V gene data show CDR1 as SGHRS and CDR2 as YFSETQ.

In DNA, the CDR3 is TGCAGCGTTGCCCTTCTGTGGGGAACAACCACAAGGCCTGAAGCTTTCTTT. It specifies CSVALLWGTTTRPEAFF. V is TRBV29-1 and J is TRBJ1-1; unclear D gene. CDR3 length: 17 amino acids. V lost 4 bases and J lost 6, with 27 bases in between. Germline assignment: CDR1 SQVTM and CDR2 ANQGSEA.

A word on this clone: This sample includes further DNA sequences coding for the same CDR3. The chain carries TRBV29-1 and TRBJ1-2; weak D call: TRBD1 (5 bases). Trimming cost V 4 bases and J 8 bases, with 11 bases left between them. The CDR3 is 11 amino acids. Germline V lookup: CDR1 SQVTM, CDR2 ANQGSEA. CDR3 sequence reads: CSVGAGGGYTF. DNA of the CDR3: TGCAGCGTTGGGGCCGGGGGGGGCTACACCTTC.

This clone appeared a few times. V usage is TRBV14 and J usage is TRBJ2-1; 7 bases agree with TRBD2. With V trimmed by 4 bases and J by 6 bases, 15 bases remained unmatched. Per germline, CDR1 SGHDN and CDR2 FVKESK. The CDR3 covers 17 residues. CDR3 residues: CASSRDFTGRAFNEQFF. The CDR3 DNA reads TGTGCCAGCAGCCGAGACTTTACTGGGAGGGCCTTCAATGAGCAGTTCTTC.

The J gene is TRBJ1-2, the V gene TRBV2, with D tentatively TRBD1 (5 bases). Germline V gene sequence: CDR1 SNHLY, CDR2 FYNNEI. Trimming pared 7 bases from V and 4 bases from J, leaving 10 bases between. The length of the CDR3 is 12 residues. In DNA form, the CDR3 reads TGTGCCAGCATTGGGGGAGGCTATGGCTACACCTTC. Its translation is CASIGGGYGYTF.

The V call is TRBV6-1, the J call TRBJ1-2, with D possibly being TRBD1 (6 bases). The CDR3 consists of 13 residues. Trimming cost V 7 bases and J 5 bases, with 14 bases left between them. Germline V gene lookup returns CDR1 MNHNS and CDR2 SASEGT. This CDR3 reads CASTPRGAYGYTF. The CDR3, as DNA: TGTGCCAGCACCCCACGGGGGGCGTATGGCTACACCTTC.

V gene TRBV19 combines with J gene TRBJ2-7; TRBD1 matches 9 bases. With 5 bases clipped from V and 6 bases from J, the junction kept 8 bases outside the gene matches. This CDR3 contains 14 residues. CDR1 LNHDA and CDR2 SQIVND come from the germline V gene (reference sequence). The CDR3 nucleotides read TGTGCCAGTAGTCAACCGGGACAGGGAGGCGAGCAGTACTTC. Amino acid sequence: CASSQPGQGGEQYF.

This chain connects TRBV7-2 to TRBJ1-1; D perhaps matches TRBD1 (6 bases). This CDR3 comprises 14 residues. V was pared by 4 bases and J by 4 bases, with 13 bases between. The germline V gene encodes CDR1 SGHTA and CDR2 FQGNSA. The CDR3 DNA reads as TGTGCCAGCAGCTCCTCCCCAGGGGTCACTGAAGCTTTCTTT. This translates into CASSSSPGVTEAFF.

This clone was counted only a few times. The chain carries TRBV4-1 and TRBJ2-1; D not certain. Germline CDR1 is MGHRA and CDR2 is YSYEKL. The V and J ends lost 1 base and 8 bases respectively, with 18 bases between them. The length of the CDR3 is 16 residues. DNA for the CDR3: TGCGCCAGCAGCCAAGTTAATCTCGTGGCAGTCGATGAGCAGTTCTTC. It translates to CASSQVNLVAVDEQFF.

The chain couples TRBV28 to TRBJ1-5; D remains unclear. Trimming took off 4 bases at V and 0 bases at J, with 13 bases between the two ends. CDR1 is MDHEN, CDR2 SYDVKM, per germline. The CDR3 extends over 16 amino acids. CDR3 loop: CASSSPLWDSNQPQHF. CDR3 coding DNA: TGTGCCAGCAGTTCCCCCCTTTGGGATAGCAATCAGCCCCAGCATTTT.

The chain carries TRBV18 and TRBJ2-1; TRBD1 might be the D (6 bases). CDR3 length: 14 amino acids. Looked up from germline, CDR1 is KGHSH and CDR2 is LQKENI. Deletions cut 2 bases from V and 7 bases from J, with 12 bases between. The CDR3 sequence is CASSPVRTANEQFF. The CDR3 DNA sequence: TGTGCCAGCTCACCAGTTCGGACAGCTAATGAGCAGTTCTTC. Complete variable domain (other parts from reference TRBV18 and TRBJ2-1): NAGVMQNPRHLVRRRGQEARLRCSPMKGHSHVYWYRQLPEEGLKFMVYLQKENIIDESGMPKERFSAEFPKEGPSILRIQQVVRGDSAAYFCASSPVRTANEQFFGPGTRLTVL.

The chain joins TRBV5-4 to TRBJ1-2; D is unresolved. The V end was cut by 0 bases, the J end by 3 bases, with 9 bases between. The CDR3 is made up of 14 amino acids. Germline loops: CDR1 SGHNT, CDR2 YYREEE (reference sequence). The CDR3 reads CASSLGGDHYGYTF. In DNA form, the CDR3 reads TGTGCCAGCAGCTTGGGTGGAGACCACTATGGCTACACCTTC.

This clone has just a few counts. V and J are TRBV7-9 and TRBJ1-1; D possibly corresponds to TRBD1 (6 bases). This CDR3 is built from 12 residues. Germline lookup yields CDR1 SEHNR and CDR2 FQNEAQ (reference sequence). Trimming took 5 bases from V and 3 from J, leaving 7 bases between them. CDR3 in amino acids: CASSRQDTEAFF. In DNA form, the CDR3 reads TGTGCCAGCAGCCGACAGGACACTGAAGCTTTCTTT.

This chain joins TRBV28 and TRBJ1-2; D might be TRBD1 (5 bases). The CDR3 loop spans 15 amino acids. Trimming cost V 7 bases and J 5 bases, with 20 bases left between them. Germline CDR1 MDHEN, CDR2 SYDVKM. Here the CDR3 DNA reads TGTGCCAGCACCGGTCCGGGACCCCGGGGGTATGGCTACACCTTC. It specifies CASTGPGPRGYGYTF.

CDR3 protein: CASRVRTGLADSYEQYF. The DNA of the CDR3 is TGCGCCAGCAGAGTAAGAACAGGACTAGCGGATTCCTACGAGCAGTACTTC. The chain employs TRBV5-1 and TRBJ2-7; the match to TRBD2 covers 10 bases. Trimming removed 5 bases from V and 1 base from J; junction bases left unmatched: 12. Germline V gene lookup returns CDR1 SGHRS and CDR2 YFSETQ. This CDR3 is built from 17 residues.

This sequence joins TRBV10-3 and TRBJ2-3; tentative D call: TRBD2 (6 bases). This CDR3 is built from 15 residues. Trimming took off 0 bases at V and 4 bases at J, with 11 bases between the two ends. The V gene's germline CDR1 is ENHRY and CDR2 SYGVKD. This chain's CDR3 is CAISESASEADTQYF. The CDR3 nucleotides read TGTGCCATCAGTGAGTCGGCTAGCGAGGCAGATACGCAGTATTTT.